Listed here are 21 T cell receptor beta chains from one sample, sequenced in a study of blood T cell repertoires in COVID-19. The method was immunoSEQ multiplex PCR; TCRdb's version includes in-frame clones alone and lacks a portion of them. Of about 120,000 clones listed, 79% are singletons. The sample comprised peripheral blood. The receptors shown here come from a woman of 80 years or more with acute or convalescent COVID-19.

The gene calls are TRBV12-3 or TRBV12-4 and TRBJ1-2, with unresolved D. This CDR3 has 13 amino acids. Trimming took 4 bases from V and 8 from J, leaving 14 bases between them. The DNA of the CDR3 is TGTGCCAGCAGTTCGCCGCGGCCGCGGGGCTACACCTTC. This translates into CASSSPRPRGYTF.

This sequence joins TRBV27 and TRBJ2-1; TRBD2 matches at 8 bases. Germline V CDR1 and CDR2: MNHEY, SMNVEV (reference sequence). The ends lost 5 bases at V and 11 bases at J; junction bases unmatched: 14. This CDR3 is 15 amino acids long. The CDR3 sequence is CASSPWTSRSYKQFF. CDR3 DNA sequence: TGTGCCAGCAGTCCCTGGACTAGCAGGAGCTATAAGCAGTTCTTC.

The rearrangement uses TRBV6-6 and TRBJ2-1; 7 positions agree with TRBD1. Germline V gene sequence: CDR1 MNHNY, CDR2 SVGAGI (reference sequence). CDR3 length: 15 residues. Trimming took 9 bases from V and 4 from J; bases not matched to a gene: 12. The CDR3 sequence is CASSKQGPPYNEQFF. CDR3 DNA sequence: TGTGCCAGTTCCAAACAGGGGCCGCCGTACAATGAGCAGTTCTTC.

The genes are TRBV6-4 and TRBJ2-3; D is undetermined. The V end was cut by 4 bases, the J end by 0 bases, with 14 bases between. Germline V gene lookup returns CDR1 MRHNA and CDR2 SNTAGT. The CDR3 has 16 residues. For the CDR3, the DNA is TGTGCCAGCAGTGGAGAGGTTAAACCTAGCACAGATACGCAGTATTTT. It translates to CASSGEVKPSTDTQYF.

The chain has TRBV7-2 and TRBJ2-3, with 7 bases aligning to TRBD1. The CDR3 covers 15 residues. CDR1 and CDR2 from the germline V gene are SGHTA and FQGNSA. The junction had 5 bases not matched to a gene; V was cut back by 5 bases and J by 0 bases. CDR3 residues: CASSLTGQSTDTQYF. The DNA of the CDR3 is TGTGCCAGCAGCCTGACAGGGCAAAGCACAGATACGCAGTATTTT.

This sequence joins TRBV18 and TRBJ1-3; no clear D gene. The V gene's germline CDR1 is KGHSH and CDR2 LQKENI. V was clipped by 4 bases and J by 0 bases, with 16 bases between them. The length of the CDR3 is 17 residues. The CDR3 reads CASSLGQLGVSGNTIYF. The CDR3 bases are TGTGCCAGCTCACTCGGTCAGCTGGGCGTCTCTGGAAACACCATATATTTT.

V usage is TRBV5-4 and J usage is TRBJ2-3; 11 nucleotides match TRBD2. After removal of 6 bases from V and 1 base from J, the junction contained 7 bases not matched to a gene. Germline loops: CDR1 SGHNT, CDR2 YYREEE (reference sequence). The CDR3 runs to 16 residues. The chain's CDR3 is CASTSTSGARTDTQYF. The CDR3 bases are TGTGCCAGCACCTCGACTAGCGGGGCCCGCACAGATACGCAGTATTTT.

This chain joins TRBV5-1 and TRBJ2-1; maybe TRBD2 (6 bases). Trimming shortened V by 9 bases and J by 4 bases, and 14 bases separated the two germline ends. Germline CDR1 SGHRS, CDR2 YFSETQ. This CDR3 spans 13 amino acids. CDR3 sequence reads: CATARDSYNEQFF. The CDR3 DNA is TGCGCCACAGCTCGGGACTCTTACAATGAGCAGTTCTTC.

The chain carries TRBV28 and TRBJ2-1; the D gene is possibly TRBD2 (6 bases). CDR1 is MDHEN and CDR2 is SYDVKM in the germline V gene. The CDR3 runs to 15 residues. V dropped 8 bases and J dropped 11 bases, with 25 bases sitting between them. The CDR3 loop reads CASLTGGGDLPKQFF. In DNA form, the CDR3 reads TGTGCCAGCCTCACCGGGGGAGGCGACCTACCTAAGCAGTTCTTC.

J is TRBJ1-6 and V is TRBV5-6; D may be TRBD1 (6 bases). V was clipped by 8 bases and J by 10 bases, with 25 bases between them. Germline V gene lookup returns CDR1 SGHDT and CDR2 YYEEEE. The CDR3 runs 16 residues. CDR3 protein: CASHQGYYQNISPLHF. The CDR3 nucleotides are TGTGCCAGTCACCAGGGGTACTATCAGAACATATCACCCCTCCACTTT.

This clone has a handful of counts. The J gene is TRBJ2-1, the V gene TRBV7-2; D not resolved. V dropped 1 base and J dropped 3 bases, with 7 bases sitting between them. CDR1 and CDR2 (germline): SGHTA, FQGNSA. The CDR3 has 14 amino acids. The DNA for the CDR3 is TGTGCCAGCAGCTTAGTGCAGGACTACAATGAGCAGTTCTTC. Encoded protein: CASSLVQDYNEQFF.

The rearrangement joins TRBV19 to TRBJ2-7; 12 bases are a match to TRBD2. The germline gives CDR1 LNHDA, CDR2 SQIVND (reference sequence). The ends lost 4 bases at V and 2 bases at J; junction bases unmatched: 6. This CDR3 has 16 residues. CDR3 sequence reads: CASSTTSGRGTYEQYF. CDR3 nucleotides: TGTGCCAGTAGTACGACTAGCGGGAGAGGGACCTACGAGCAGTACTTC.

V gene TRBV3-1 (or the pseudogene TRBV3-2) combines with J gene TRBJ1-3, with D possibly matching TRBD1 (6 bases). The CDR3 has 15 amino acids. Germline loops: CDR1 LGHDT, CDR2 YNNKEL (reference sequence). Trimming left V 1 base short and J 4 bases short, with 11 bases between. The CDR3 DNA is TGTGCCAGCAGCCAAGCTCCAGGGGAAGGAAACACCATATATTTT. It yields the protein CASSQAPGEGNTIYF.

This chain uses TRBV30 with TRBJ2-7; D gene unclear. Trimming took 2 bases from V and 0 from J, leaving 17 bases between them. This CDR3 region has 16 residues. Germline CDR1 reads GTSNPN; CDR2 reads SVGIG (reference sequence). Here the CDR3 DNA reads TGTGCCTGGAGTCCCAACCGACTCCGTAGCTCCTACGAGCAGTACTTC. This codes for CAWSPNRLRSSYEQYF.

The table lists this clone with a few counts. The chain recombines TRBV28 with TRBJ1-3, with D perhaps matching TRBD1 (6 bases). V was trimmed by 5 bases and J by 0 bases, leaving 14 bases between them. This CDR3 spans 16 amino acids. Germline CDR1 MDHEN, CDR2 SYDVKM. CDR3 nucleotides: TGTGCCAGCAGTGTTGGGACACTTCTCTCTGGAAACACCATATATTTT. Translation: CASSVGTLLSGNTIYF.

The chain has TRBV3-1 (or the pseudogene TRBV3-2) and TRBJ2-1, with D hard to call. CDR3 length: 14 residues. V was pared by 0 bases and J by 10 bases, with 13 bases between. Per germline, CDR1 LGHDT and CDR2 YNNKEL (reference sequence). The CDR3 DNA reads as TGTGCCAGCAGCCAAGAGGGCTCCTCTCGGGAGCAGTTCTTC. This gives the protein CASSQEGSSREQFF.

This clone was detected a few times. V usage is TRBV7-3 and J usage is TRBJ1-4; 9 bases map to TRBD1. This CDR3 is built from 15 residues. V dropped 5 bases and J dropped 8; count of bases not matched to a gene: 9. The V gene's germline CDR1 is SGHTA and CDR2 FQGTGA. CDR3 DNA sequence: TGTGCCAGCAGCCCAGACGGGACAGGGTGGGAAAAACTGTTTTTT. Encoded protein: CASSPDGTGWEKLFF. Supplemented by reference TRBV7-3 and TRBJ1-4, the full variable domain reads GAGVSQTPSNKVTEKGKYVELRCDPISGHTALYWYRQSLGQGPEFLIYFQGTGAADDSGLPNDRFFAVRPEGSVSTLKIQRTERGDSAVYLCASSPDGTGWEKLFFGSGTQLSVL.

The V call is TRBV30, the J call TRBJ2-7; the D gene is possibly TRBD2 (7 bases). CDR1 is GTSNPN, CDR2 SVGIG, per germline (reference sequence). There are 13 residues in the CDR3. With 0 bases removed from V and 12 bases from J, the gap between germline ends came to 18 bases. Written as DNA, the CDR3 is TGTGCCTGGAGTGTAGGACTAGGGGGTCTTCGGTACTTC. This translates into CAWSVGLGGLRYF.

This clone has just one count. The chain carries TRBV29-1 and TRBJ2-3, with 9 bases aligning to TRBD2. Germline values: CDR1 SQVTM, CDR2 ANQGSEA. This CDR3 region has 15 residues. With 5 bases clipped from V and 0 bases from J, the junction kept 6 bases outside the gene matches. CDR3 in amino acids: CSVLPSGASTDTQYF. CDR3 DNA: TGCAGCGTTCTGCCTAGCGGGGCAAGCACAGATACGCAGTATTTT.

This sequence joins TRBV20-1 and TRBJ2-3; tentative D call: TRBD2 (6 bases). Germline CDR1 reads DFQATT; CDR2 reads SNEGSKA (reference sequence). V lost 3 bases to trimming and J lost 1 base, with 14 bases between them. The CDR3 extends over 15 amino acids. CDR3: CSASGGTSGTDTQYF. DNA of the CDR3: TGCAGTGCTAGTGGCGGGACTTCCGGCACAGATACGCAGTATTTT.

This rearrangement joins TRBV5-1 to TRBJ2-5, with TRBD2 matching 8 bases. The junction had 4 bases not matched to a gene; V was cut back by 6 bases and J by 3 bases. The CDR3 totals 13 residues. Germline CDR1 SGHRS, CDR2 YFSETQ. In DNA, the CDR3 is TGCGCCAGCACCTTTAGCGGGGAAGAGACCCAGTACTTC. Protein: CASTFSGEETQYF. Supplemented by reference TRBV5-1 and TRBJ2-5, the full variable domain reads KAGVTQTPRYLIKTRGQQVTLSCSPISGHRSVSWYQQTPGQGLQFLFEYFSETQRNKGNFPGRFSGRQFSNSRSEMNVSTLELGDSALYLCASTFSGEETQYFGPGTRLLVL.